This T cell receptor (beta chain) was recorded in a study of cytomegalovirus exposure and HLA in healthy donors. Study conclusions and caveats: Accurate prediction of HLA-A and HLA-B alleles (for most subjects) was reportedly achieved from TCR beta sequences. No immune exposure information besides CMV serostatus was available. The authors later found HLA-associated TCR beta chains more clonally expanded than equally common others.

CDR1 and CDR2 from the germline V gene are MGHRA and YSYEKL. The CDR3 is 14 residues long. Deletions cut 2 bases from V and 5 bases from J, with 12 bases between. Donors likely had unrecorded immune exposures despite being nominally healthy when sampled. About this clone itself: The antigen is not known.

The PCR was carried out with 60 Vbeta primers and 13 Jbeta primers. Clones were sequenced by immunoSEQ multiplex PCR, and TCRdb holds only the in-frame ones, with some missing. Of 100,000 to 150,000 clones detected, roughly 75% appear once; the ten largest clones hold approximately 1.2%. The clonotype was recovered from a female donor in good health and CMV-seronegative. The sample consisted of PBMCs. The chain employs TRBV4-1 and TRBJ1-1; weak D call: TRBD1 (5 bases). CDR3 region: CASSQSGEGTEAFF. The CDR3 DNA follows: TGCGCCAGCAGCCAAAGCGGGGAGGGGACTGAAGCTTTCTTT.